The 29 T cell receptor beta chains given below trace back to one sample, sequenced in a study of cytomegalovirus exposure and HLA in healthy donors. Primers: 60 Vbeta forward and 13 Jbeta reverse. Sequencing was performed with immunoSEQ multiplex PCR; in TCRdb, only in-frame clones are kept and a portion is missing. Of around 190,000 clones detected, about 84% appear once; the ten largest clones hold 11% to 15%. The sequencing input was PBMCs. Every receptor here comes from a woman in her twenties or thirties in good health and CMV-seropositive.

The V call is TRBV30, the J call TRBJ2-7; a possible D gene is TRBD1 (5 bases). The CDR3 loop spans 13 amino acids. The germline V gene has CDR1 GTSNPN and CDR2 SVGIG (reference sequence). The V end lost 3 bases, the J end lost 0 bases, and 9 bases lay between the germline ends. The CDR3 loop reads CAWSTGNSYEQYF. As DNA, the CDR3 is TGTGCCTGGAGCACAGGCAACTCCTACGAGCAGTACTTC.

The V call is TRBV7-9, the J call TRBJ2-4, with 9 bases aligning to TRBD1. CDR3 length: 17 residues. CDR1 is SEHNR, CDR2 FQNEAQ, per germline (reference sequence). J lost 0 bases, V lost 8 bases, and 11 bases had no gene match. This CDR3 is CASGRTGAQKAKNIQYF. DNA for the CDR3: TGTGCCAGCGGCAGGACAGGGGCCCAGAAAGCCAAAAACATTCAGTACTTC.

This sequence joins TRBV2 and TRBJ1-1, with TRBD1 identical over 9 bases. The trim removed 6 bases at V and 9 bases at J, leaving 5 bases unmatched. In germline, CDR1 is SNHLY, CDR2 FYNNEI. CDR3 length equals 12 residues. The CDR3 DNA sequence: TGTGCCAGCAGAGCTGGGACAGGGAAAGCTTTCTTT. Protein: CASRAGTGKAFF.

V usage is TRBV30 and J usage is TRBJ2-7; D ambiguous. This CDR3 has 11 amino acids. Deletions cut 1 base from V and 6 bases from J, with 7 bases between. Germline CDR1 reads GTSNPN; CDR2 reads SVGIG (reference sequence). The CDR3 DNA reads as TGTGCCTGGAGTGGCGGCCCCGAGCAGTACTTC. Protein product: CAWSGGPEQYF.

The chain links TRBV7-2 to TRBJ1-4, with 7 bases fitting TRBD1. V shed 4 bases and J 7 bases; nucleotides not matched to a gene: 9. The CDR3 extends over 15 amino acids. The V gene's germline CDR1 is SGHTA and CDR2 FQGNSA. CDR3 coding DNA: TGTGCCAGCAGCTCCCCCAGGGGGGCGACTGAAAAACTGTTTTTT. This encodes CASSSPRGATEKLFF.

The chain is built from TRBV5-1 and TRBJ2-3, with TRBD2 identical over 14 bases. The CDR3 has 19 residues. The germline gives CDR1 SGHRS, CDR2 YFSETQ. J lost 4 bases, V lost 1 base, and 11 bases had no gene match. The CDR3 sequence is CASSLLAGLAGEESDTQYF. The CDR3 DNA reads as TGCGCCAGCAGCTTGCTTGCGGGACTAGCGGGAGAAGAATCAGATACGCAGTATTTT. Using reference TRBV5-1 and TRBJ2-3 for the parts outside the CDR3, the full variable domain is KAGVTQTPRYLIKTRGQQVTLSCSPISGHRSVSWYQQTPGQGLQFLFEYFSETQRNKGNFPGRFSGRQFSNSRSEMNVSTLELGDSALYLCASSLLAGLAGEESDTQYFGPGTRLTVL.

V gene TRBV30 combines with J gene TRBJ1-5; 9 bases map to TRBD1. Germline assignment: CDR1 GTSNPN and CDR2 SVGIG (reference sequence). V gave up 1 base and J gave up 6 bases; unmatched junction bases: 4. CDR3 length equals 14 residues. CDR3 bases: TGTGCCTGGAGTGAGACAGGGGGACGTCAGCCCCAGCATTTT. Its protein is CAWSETGGRQPQHF.

This clone has just one count. This chain links TRBV13 with TRBJ1-1; the D gene is possibly TRBD1 (6 bases). This CDR3 has 14 amino acids. Germline CDR1 and CDR2: PRHDT and FYEKMQ (reference sequence). V lost 5 bases, J lost 4 bases, and 14 bases lay in between. CDR3 nucleotides: TGTGCCAGCAGCACCCGGGGGGGGCTCACTGAAGCTTTCTTT. It codes for CASSTRGGLTEAFF.

The chain couples TRBV7-9 to TRBJ1-6, with D perhaps TRBD1 (5 bases). Between the trimmed V and J ends, which lost 5 bases and 7 bases, there was a span of 15 bases. Germline CDR1 is SEHNR and CDR2 is FQNEAQ (reference sequence). The CDR3 has 15 amino acids. In DNA, the CDR3 is TGTGCCAGCAGCCTTGACAGACCCCTCAATTCACCCCTCCACTTT. This sequence encodes CASSLDRPLNSPLHF.

This rearrangement joins TRBV19 to TRBJ1-5; 8 nucleotides match TRBD1. The V segment lost 4 bases and the J segment 7 bases; nucleotides outside the gene matches: 9. CDR1 and CDR2 from the germline V gene are LNHDA and SQIVND (reference sequence). This CDR3 spans 15 amino acids. The CDR3 DNA reads as TGTGCCAGTAGTAAAGGACAGGGAGCAGCCCAGCCCCAGCATTTT. Translated: CASSKGQGAAQPQHF.

This clone was detected only once. The genes are TRBV30 and TRBJ1-5; D not certain. The CDR3 spans 13 residues. Germline values: CDR1 GTSNPN, CDR2 SVGIG (reference sequence). Trimming cost V 2 bases and J 1 base, with 6 bases left between them. For the CDR3, the DNA is TGTGCCTGGAGTCGTATAAGCAATCAGCCCCAGCATTTT. This translates into CAWSRISNQPQHF.

This clone was seen only once. The CDR3 bases are TGTGCCAGCAGCGTAGCTGGCACCCATGAGCAGTTCTTC. It yields the protein CASSVAGTHEQFF. The chain couples TRBV9 to TRBJ2-1; unclear D gene. CDR1 and CDR2 from the germline V gene are SGDLS and YYNGEE. CDR3 length equals 13 residues. Trimming took 0 bases from V and 8 from J, leaving 9 bases between them.

The rearrangement links TRBV19 to TRBJ2-7, with 7 bases lining up with TRBD1. The CDR3 contains 14 residues. J lost 2 bases, V lost 5 bases, and 6 bases had no gene match. Germline assignment: CDR1 LNHDA and CDR2 SQIVND (reference sequence). The CDR3 is CASSETGTAYEQYF. In DNA form, the CDR3 reads TGTGCCAGTAGTGAAACCGGGACAGCCTACGAGCAGTACTTC.

The chain recombines TRBV19 with TRBJ1-2, with 11 nucleotides matching TRBD1. V was clipped by 8 bases and J by 4 bases; unmatched bases: 9. The V gene's germline CDR1 is LNHDA and CDR2 SQIVND (reference sequence). The CDR3 extends over 15 amino acids. The DNA of the CDR3 is TGTGCCAGTCTCAACCGGGACAGGGGGGTCTATGGCTACACCTTC. This sequence encodes CASLNRDRGVYGYTF.

V is TRBV2 and J is TRBJ2-5; 7 nucleotides agree with TRBD1. V lost 6 bases and J lost 2; bases outside the gene matches: 9. Germline CDR1 and CDR2: SNHLY and FYNNEI. This CDR3 has 15 residues. The CDR3 DNA sequence: TGTGCCAGCAGGCCGACAGGGTGGGGTCAAGAGACCCAGTACTTC. It translates to CASRPTGWGQETQYF.

This clone was observed once. V is TRBV7-8 and J is TRBJ2-3; TRBD2 is a possible D gene (6 bases). V was clipped by 2 bases and J by 1 base, with 13 bases between them. CDR3 length: 16 residues. Germline CDR1 and CDR2: SGHVS and FQNEAQ. In DNA, the CDR3 is TGTGCCAGCAGCTTATTTGGCGGGGAGGGCACAGATACGCAGTATTTT. Translating it yields CASSLFGGEGTDTQYF.

The chain employs TRBV27 and TRBJ1-1; perhaps TRBD1 as D (6 bases). Germline loops: CDR1 MNHEY, CDR2 SMNVEV (reference sequence). The CDR3 covers 14 residues. Between the trimmed V and J ends, which lost 6 bases and 4 bases, there was a span of 15 bases. The CDR3 loop is CASRYRGGSTEAFF. CDR3 bases: TGTGCCAGCAGATATAGAGGGGGTTCCACTGAAGCTTTCTTT.

Remarks on this clone: The junction does not match germline at one end; this may be a read error. V is TRBV7-6 and J is TRBJ2-3, with 9 bases lining up with TRBD2. The CDR3 is made up of 13 amino acids. CDR1 SGHVS and CDR2 FNYEAQ come from the germline V gene. CDR3 DNA sequence: TGTGCCAGCAGCTTAGGCGATGGGACTAGCACAGATTTT. This translates into CASSLGDGTSTDF.

This clone was seen only a few times. The V gene is TRBV7-6, the J gene TRBJ1-4, with D uncertain. Germline V gives CDR1 SGHVS, CDR2 FNYEAQ. Trimming shortened V by 3 bases and J by 4 bases, and 6 bases separated the two germline ends. CDR3 length: 13 residues. The CDR3 spells CASSLGSNEKLFF. CDR3 bases: TGTGCCAGCAGCTTGGGCAGTAATGAAAAACTGTTTTTT. The variable domain in full, completed from reference TRBV7-6 and TRBJ1-4, reads GAGVSQSPRYKVTKRGQDVALRCDPISGHVSLYWYRQALGQGPEFLTYFNYEAQQDKSGLPNDRFSAERPEGSISTLTIQRTEQRDSAMYRCASSLGSNEKLFFGSGTQLSVL.

CDR3 bases: TGTGCCAGCAGGATAGCGGGACCCAAAAACATTCAGTACTTC. This sequence encodes CASRIAGPKNIQYF. This rearrangement joins TRBV28 to TRBJ2-4, with TRBD2 matching 8 bases. The V gene end was trimmed by 6 bases and the J gene end by 2 bases; junction bases not matched to a gene: 3. The CDR3 sequence is 14 residues long. Germline V lookup: CDR1 MDHEN, CDR2 SYDVKM.

The chain uses TRBV5-4 and TRBJ2-3; 14 bases are shared with TRBD2. This CDR3 has 16 residues. Germline lookup yields CDR1 SGHNT and CDR2 YYREEE (reference sequence). J gave up 5 bases and V 4 bases, and 6 bases lay outside the gene matches. The CDR3 spells CASSPKGLAGVDTQYF. The CDR3 DNA reads as TGTGCCAGCAGCCCGAAGGGACTAGCGGGAGTAGATACGCAGTATTTT.

This clone has just a few counts. CDR3 coding DNA: TGTGCCAGCAGCCCGCGACCGGGGACTGGAAACACCATATATTTT. Translated: CASSPRPGTGNTIYF. The rearrangement joins TRBV7-2 to TRBJ1-3; D unresolved. The germline V gene encodes CDR1 SGHTA and CDR2 FQGNSA. V dropped 5 bases and J dropped 2 bases, with 13 bases sitting between them. The CDR3 loop spans 15 amino acids.

The gene calls are TRBV30 and TRBJ2-5; D not resolved. The V gene's germline CDR1 is GTSNPN and CDR2 SVGIG (reference sequence). Deletions cut 1 base from V and 0 bases from J, with 12 bases between. The CDR3 is made up of 15 amino acids. The CDR3 DNA is TGTGCCTGGAGTGAAGGCGGAGCCTACCAAGAGACCCAGTACTTC. It codes for CAWSEGGAYQETQYF.

In this sample, this clone turned up a few times. The J gene is TRBJ1-2, the V gene TRBV6-5; a weak D match, TRBD1 (5 bases). Germline CDR1 is MNHEY and CDR2 is SVGAGI. CDR3 length equals 14 residues. V gave up 0 bases and J gave up 4 bases, with 9 bases separating them. The CDR3 here is CASSYSMGGYGYTF. The CDR3 coding sequence is TGTGCCAGCAGTTACTCGATGGGGGGCTATGGCTACACCTTC.

CDR3 coding DNA: TGTGCCAGCAGACTAAAAAACATTCAGTACTTC. Residues: CASRLKNIQYF. This rearrangement joins TRBV2 to TRBJ2-4; D ambiguous. The CDR3 has 11 residues. V was cut by 6 bases and J by 4 bases, with 4 bases left in between. Germline values: CDR1 SNHLY, CDR2 FYNNEI.

The chain links TRBV19 to TRBJ1-1; D is perhaps TRBD1 (6 bases). Between the trimmed V and J ends, which lost 5 bases and 7 bases, there was a span of 14 bases. CDR1 is LNHDA, CDR2 SQIVND, per germline (reference sequence). The CDR3 has 13 residues. CDR3: CASSATQGYEAFF. As DNA, the CDR3 is TGTGCCAGTAGTGCGACTCAGGGGTATGAAGCTTTCTTT. Using reference TRBV19 and TRBJ1-1 for the parts outside the CDR3, the full variable domain is DGGITQSPKYLFRKEGQNVTLSCEQNLNHDAMYWYRQDPGQGLRLIYYSQIVNDFQKGDIAEGYSVSREKKESFPLTVTSAQKNPTAFYLCASSATQGYEAFFGQGTRLTVV.

This sequence joins TRBV5-1 and TRBJ2-5; 9 nucleotides line up with TRBD2. The J call is doubtful: the DNA matches TRBJ2-7 better. Germline lookup yields CDR1 SGHRS and CDR2 YFSETQ. The CDR3 covers 18 residues. CDR3 in amino acids: CASSTGGLAGRFGYEQYF. For the CDR3, the DNA is TGCGCCAGCAGCACCGGGGGCCTAGCGGGGAGATTCGGGTACGAGCAGTACTTC.

This clone has only a few counts. V is TRBV6-4 and J is TRBJ2-5; TRBD1 is a possible D gene (5 bases). V dropped 7 bases and J dropped 2 bases, with 17 bases sitting between them. The CDR3 length is 15 residues. In germline, CDR1 is MRHNA, CDR2 SNTAGT. The CDR3 DNA sequence: TGTGCCAGCATTGGACAAGATAGGGCACAAGAGACCCAGTACTTC. It codes for CASIGQDRAQETQYF.

The chain joins TRBV29-1 to TRBJ1-2; 9 nucleotides align to TRBD1. Per germline, CDR1 SQVTM and CDR2 ANQGSEA. This CDR3 is 15 amino acids long. J gave up 8 bases and V 7 bases, and 17 bases lay outside the gene matches. CDR3 nucleotides: TGCAGCGGACCGTCTCCGGGACAGGGCGATCAGGGCTACACCTTC. Residues: CSGPSPGQGDQGYTF.